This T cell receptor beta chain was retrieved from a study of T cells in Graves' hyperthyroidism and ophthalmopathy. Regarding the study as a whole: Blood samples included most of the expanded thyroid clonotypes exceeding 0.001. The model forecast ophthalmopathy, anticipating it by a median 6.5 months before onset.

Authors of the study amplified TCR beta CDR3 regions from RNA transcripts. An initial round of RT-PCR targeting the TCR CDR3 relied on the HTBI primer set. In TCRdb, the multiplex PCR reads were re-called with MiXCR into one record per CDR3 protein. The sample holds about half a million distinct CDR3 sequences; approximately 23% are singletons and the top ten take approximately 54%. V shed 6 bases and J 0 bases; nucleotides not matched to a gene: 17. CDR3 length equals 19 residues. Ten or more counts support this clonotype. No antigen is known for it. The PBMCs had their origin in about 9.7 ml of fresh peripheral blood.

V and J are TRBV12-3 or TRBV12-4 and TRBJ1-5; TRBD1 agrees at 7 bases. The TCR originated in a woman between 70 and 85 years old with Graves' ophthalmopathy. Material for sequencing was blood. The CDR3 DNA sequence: TGTGCCAGCAGCCTAGGCCCAGGGGGATTCAGGTTTAGCAATCAGCCCCAGCATTTT. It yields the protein CASSLGPGGFRFSNQPQHF.